This T cell receptor beta chain was sequenced during a study of identical twins. TCRdb reprocessed the 5' RACE reads via MiXCR and lists one record per CDR3 protein. Among 200,000 or so distinct CDR3 sequences, approximately 16% were seen once, and the ten largest hold 35% to 45%. The CDR3 has 14 residues. V was trimmed by 5 bases and J by 2 bases, leaving 13 bases between them. Germline CDR1 DFQATT, CDR2 SNEGSKA (reference sequence). This sample also appeared in a second study, on T cells expressing NK-cell markers.

The chain combines TRBV20-1 with TRBJ1-5; D is unclear. The TCR was taken from a woman between 18 and 30 years old in good health. The sequencing input was CD8+ T cells sorted from blood. CDR3 loop: CSASVGPGNQPQHF. The CDR3 DNA sequence: TGCAGTGCTTCCGTGGGTCCCGGCAATCAGCCCCAGCATTTT.